This is a list of T cell receptor beta chains from one sample in a study of T cells in Graves' hyperthyroidism and ophthalmopathy. TCRdb used MiXCR to reprocess the multiplex PCR reads, holding one entry per CDR3 protein. The sample shows some 420,000 distinct CDR3 sequences, roughly 13% of them seen only once. The specimen sequenced was blood. These receptors all stem from a woman between 18 and 29 years old with Graves' hyperthyroidism. The CDR3 runs from the conserved cysteine through the conserved F or W. The D gene is left open where the match is weak. Expanded clones are given a class, and other clones once, few, many or no size at all.

>TRBV27|TRBJ2-1|TRBD2|many
CASSSGGWGWDNEQFF
TGTGCCAGCAGTTCCGGGGGGTGGGGTTGGGACAATGAGCAGTTCTTC
>TRBV7-6|TRBJ2-5|-|many
CASSLAPGRAETQYF
TGTGCCAGCAGCTTAGCTCCGGGGCGGGCAGAGACCCAGTACTTC
>TRBV5-1|TRBJ2-7|TRBD1|-
CASSLEPGTGGSYEQYF
TGCGCCAGCAGCTTGGAACCCGGGACAGGGGGCTCCTACGAGCAGTACTTC
>TRBV19|TRBJ1-3|-|many
CASSIGGSGNTIYF
TGTGCCAGCAGCATCGGGGGCTCTGGAAACACCATATATTTT
>TRBV20-1|TRBJ1-4|-|-
CSASVGGDEKLFF
TGCAGTGCCTCGGTCGGGGGGGATGAAAAACTGTTTTTT
>TRBV20-1|TRBJ2-7|TRBD2|-
CSAPPLAGGLYEQYF
TGCAGTGCTCCCCCACTGGCGGGAGGTTTGTACGAGCAGTACTTC
>TRBV5-1|TRBJ2-1|-|many
CASSETRGTPYNEQFF
TGCGCCAGCTCCGAAACTCGGGGGACCCCCTACAATGAGCAGTTCTTC
>TRBV20-1|TRBJ2-5|TRBD2|once
CSAPAGLAGAQETQYF
TGCAGTGCCCCGGCGGGACTAGCGGGGGCCCAAGAGACCCAGTACTTC
>TRBV10-3|TRBJ2-3|-|few
CAISESRLGDTQYF
TGTGCCATCAGTGAGTCGAGGCTCGGGGATACGCAGTATTTT
>TRBV7-2|TRBJ1-2|-|few
CASSLGSGGWKGYTF
TGTGCCAGCAGCTTAGGATCGGGGGGTTGGAAGGGCTACACCTTC
>TRBV20-1|TRBJ2-1|TRBD2|many
CSARSGLADEQFF
TGCAGTGCTAGATCGGGACTAGCGGATGAGCAGTTCTTC